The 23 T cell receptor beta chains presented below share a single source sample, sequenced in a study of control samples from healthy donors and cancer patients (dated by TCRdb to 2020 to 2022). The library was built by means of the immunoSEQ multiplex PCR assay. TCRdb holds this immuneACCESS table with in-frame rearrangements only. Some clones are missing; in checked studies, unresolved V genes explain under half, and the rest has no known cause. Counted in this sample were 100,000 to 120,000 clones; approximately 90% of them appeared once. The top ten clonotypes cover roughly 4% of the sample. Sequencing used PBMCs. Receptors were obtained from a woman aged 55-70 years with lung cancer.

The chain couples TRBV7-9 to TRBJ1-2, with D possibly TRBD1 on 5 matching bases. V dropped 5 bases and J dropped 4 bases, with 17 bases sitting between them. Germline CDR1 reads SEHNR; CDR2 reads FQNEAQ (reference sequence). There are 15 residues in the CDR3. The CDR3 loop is CASSPEGQGFYGYTF. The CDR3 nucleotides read TGTGCCAGCAGCCCGGAGGGCCAGGGTTTCTATGGCTACACCTTC.

DNA for the CDR3: TGTGCCAGCAGTGGGCAGGGGCAAGAGACCCAGTACTTC. As protein: CASSGQGQETQYF. The chain is built from TRBV2 and TRBJ2-5; perhaps TRBD1 as D (6 bases). Germline CDR1 and CDR2: SNHLY and FYNNEI. V gave up 4 bases and J gave up 2 bases, with 8 bases separating them. This CDR3 is 13 amino acids long. Supplemented by reference TRBV2 and TRBJ2-5, the full variable domain reads EPEVTQTPSHQVTQMGQEVILRCVPISNHLYFYWYRQILGQKVEFLVSFYNNEISEKSEIFDDQFSVERPDGSNFTLKIRSTKLEDSAMYFCASSGQGQETQYFGPGTRLLVL.

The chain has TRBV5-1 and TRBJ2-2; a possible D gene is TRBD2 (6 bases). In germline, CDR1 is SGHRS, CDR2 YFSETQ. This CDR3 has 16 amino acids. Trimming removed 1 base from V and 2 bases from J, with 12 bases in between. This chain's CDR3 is CASSLSPGDNTGELFF. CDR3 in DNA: TGCGCCAGCAGCTTGAGTCCGGGGGACAACACCGGGGAGCTGTTTTTT. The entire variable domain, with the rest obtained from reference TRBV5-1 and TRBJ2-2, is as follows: KAGVTQTPRYLIKTRGQQVTLSCSPISGHRSVSWYQQTPGQGLQFLFEYFSETQRNKGNFPGRFSGRQFSNSRSEMNVSTLELGDSALYLCASSLSPGDNTGELFFGEGSRLTVL.

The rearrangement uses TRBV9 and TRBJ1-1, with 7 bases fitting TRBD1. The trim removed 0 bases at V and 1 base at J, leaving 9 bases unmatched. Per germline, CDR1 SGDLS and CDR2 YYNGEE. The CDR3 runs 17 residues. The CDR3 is CASSVGRQGVGNTEAFF. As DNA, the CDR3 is TGTGCCAGCAGCGTAGGGCGGCAGGGGGTCGGGAACACTGAAGCTTTCTTT.

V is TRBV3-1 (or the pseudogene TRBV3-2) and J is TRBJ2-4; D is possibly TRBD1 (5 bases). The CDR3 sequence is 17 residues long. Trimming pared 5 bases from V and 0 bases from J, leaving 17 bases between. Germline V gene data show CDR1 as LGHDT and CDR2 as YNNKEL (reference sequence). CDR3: CASSDRGQSLAKNIQYF. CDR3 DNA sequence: TGTGCCAGCAGCGATAGGGGTCAGAGTCTAGCCAAAAACATTCAGTACTTC.

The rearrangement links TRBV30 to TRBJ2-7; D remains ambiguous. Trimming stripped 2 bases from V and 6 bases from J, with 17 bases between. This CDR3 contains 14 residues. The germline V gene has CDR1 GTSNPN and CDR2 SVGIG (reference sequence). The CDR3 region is CAWSLPWTGREQYF. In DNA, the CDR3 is TGTGCCTGGAGTTTACCTTGGACCGGGCGCGAGCAGTACTTC.

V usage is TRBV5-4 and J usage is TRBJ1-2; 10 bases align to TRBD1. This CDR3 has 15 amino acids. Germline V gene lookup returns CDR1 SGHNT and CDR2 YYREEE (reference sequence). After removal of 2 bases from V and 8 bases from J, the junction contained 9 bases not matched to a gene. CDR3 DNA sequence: TGTGCCAGCAGCTTAGGCGGGACAGGGGCGGGCGGCTACACCTTC. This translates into CASSLGGTGAGGYTF.

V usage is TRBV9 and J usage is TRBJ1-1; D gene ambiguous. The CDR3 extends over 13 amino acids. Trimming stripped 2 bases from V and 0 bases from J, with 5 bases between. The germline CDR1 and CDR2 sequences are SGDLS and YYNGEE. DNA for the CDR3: TGTGCCAGCAGCGTTCTTATGAACACTGAAGCTTTCTTT. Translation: CASSVLMNTEAFF.

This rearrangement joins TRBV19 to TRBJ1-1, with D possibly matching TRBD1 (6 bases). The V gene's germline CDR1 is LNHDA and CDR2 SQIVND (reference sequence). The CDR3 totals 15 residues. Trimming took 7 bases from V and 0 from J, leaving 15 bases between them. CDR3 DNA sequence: TGTGCCAGTATAGGCAGGGGTGGAATGAACACTGAAGCTTTCTTT. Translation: CASIGRGGMNTEAFF.

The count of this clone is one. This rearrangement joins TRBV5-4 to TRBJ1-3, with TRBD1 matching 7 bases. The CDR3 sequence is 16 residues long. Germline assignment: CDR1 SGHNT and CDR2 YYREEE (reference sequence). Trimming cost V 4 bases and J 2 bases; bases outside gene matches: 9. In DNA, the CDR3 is TGTGCCAGCAGCCTCGCGAAGGGGGCGGCTGGAAACACCATATATTTT. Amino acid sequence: CASSLAKGAAGNTIYF.

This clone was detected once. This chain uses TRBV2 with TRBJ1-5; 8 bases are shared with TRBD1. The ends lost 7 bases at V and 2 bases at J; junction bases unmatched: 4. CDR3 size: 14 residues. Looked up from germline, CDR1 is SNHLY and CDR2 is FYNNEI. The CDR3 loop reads CASTVTGGNQPQHF. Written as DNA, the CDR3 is TGTGCCAGCACCGTGACAGGGGGCAATCAGCCCCAGCATTTT.

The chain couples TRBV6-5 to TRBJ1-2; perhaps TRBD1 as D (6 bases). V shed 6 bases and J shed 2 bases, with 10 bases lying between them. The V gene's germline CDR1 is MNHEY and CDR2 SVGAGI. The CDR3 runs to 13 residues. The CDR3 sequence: CASRPGQNYGYTF. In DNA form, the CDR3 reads TGTGCCAGCAGGCCGGGACAAAACTATGGCTACACCTTC.

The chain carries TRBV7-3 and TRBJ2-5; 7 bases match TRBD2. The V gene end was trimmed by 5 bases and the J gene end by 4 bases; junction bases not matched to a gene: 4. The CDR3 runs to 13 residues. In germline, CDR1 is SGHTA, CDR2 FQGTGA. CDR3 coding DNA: TGTGCCAGCAGCCCGATAGCGGGAGAGACCCAGTACTTC. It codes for CASSPIAGETQYF.

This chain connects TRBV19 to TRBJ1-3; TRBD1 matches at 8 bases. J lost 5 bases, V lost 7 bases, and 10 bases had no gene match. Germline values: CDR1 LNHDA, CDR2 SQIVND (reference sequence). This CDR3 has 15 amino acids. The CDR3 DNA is TGTGCCAGTACCTCTTTAGACAGGGGTCGAAACACCATATATTTT. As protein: CASTSLDRGRNTIYF.

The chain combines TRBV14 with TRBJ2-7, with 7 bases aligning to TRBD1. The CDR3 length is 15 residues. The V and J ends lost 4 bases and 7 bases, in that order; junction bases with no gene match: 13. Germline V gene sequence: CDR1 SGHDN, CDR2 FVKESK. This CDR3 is CASSLRQGPSAEQYF. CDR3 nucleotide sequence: TGTGCCAGCAGCCTACGACAGGGTCCCTCAGCTGAGCAGTACTTC.

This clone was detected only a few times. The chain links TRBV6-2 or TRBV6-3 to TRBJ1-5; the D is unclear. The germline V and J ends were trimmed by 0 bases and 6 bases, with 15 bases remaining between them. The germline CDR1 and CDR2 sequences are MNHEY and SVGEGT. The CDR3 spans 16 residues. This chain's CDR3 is CASSYSPGNRIQPQHF. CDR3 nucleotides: TGTGCCAGCAGTTACTCACCCGGGAACAGAATTCAGCCCCAGCATTTT.

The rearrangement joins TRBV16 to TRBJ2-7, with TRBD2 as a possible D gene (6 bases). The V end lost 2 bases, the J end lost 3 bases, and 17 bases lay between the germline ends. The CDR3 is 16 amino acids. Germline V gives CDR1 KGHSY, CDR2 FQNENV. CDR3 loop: CASSQGLPGLGYEQYF. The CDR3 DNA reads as TGTGCCAGCAGCCAAGGACTCCCGGGACTCGGCTACGAGCAGTACTTC.

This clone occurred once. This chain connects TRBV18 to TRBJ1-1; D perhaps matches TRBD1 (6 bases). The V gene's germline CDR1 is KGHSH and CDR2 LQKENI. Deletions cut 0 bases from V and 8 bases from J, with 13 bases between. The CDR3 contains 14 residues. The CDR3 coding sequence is TGTGCCAGCTCACCACCAACAGGGATTGTCGAAGCTTTCTTT. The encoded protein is CASSPPTGIVEAFF.

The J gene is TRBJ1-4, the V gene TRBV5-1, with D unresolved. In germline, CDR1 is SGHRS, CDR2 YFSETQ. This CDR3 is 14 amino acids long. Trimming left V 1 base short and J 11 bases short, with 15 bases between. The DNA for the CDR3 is TGCGCCAGCAGCTTGATTCCCACCTCGGAGAAACTGTTTTTT. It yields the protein CASSLIPTSEKLFF.

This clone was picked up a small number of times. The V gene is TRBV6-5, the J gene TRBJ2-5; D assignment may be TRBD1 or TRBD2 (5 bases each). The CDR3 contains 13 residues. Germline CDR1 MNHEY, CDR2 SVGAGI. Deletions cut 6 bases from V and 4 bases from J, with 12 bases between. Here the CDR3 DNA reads TGTGCCAGCAGGTCTGGGGACCGAGAGACCCAGTACTTC. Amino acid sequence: CASRSGDRETQYF.

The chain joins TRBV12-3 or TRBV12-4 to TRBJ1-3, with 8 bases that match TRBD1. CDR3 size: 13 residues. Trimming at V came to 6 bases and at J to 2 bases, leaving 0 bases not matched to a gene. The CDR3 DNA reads TGTGCCAGCAGACAGGGGGCTGGAAACACCATATATTTT. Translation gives CASRQGAGNTIYF.

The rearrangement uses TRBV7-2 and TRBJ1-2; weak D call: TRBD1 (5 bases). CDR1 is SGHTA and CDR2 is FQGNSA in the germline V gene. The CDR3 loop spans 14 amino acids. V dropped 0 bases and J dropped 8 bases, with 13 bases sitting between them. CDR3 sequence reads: CASSLANGARGYTF. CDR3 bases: TGTGCCAGCAGCTTAGCCAACGGGGCGAGAGGCTACACCTTC.

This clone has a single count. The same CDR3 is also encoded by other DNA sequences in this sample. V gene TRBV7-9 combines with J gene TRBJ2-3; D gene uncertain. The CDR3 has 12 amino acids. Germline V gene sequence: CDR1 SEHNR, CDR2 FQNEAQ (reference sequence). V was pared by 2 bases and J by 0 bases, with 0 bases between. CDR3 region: CASSLSTDTQYF. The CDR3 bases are TGTGCCAGCAGCTTAAGCACAGATACGCAGTATTTT. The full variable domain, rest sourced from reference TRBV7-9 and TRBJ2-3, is DTGVSQNPRHKITKRGQNVTFRCDPISEHNRLYWYRQTLGQGPEFLTYFQNEAQLEKSRLLSDRFSAERPKGSFSTLEIQRTEQGDSAMYLCASSLSTDTQYFGPGTRLTVL.